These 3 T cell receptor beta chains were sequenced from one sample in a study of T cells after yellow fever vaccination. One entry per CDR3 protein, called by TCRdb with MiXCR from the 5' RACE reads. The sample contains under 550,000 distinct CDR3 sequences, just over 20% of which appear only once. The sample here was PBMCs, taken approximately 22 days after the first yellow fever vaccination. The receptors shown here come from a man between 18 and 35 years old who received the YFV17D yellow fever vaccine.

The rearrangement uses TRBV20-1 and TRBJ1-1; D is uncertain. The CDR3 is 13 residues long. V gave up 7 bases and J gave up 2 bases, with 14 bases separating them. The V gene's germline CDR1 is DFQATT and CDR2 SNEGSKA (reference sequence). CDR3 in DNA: TGCAGTGGATCGGCGAACATTAACACTGAAGCTTTCTTT. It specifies CSGSANINTEAFF.

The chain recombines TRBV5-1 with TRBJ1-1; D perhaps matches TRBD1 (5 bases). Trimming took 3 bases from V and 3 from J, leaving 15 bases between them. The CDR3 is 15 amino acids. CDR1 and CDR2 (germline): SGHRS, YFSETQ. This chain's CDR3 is CASSSLGVDDTEAFF. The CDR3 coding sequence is TGCGCCAGCAGCTCACTAGGGGTCGATGACACTGAAGCTTTCTTT.

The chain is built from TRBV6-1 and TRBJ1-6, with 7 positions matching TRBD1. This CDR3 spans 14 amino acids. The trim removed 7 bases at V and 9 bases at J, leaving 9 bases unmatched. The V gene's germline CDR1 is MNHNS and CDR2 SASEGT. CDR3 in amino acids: CASNRQGTGSPLHF. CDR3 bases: TGTGCCAGCAACCGACAGGGAACCGGTTCACCCCTCCACTTT.